This TCR beta chain derives from a study of response to subunit inactivated influenza vaccine. TCRdb reprocessed the RT-PCR reads via MiXCR and lists one record per CDR3 protein. This table has over 300,000 distinct CDR3 sequences, 21% appearing once. This clonotype has just a few counts. Its antigen is not known. Germline V gene data show CDR1 as SGHRS and CDR2 as YFSETQ. Trimming pared 4 bases from V and 2 bases from J, leaving 21 bases between. This CDR3 region has 17 residues. Overall study findings and caveats: That few new T cells are recruited by each seasonal influenza vaccination was the authors' suggestion.

V usage is TRBV5-1 and J usage is TRBJ1-2; perhaps TRBD1 as D (5 bases). The material sequenced was PBMCs from blood, taken 21 months after vaccination. The receptor comes from a man in his fifties or sixties who received an inactivated influenza vaccine. CDR3 in DNA: TGCGCCAGCAGCGAAACCGTACAGGCGACTACAAACTATGGCTACACCTTC. It specifies CASSETVQATTNYGYTF.